This record covers a single T cell receptor beta chain. Trimming took 4 bases from V and 3 from J, leaving 11 bases between them. This CDR3 has 14 residues. CDR1 SGHDT and CDR2 YYEEEE come from the germline V gene. This entry comes from a study of shared clonotypes between healthy human individuals. Using immunoSEQ multiplex PCR, the repertoire was profiled, and TCRdb retains in-frame clones only, with some absent. This sample carries about 330,000 clones, roughly 87% of them seen once, and the ten largest clones take roughly 17%. The donors, healthy adults who were HIV-negative, had experienced no recent acute infections or vaccinations.

The chain carries TRBV5-6 and TRBJ1-5, with D possibly being TRBD1 (6 bases). Sequenced material: memory CD8+ T cells sorted from blood. The subset was: CD45RO+ cells pooled with CCR7-negative TemRA cells. The TCR was taken from a young man in good health. CDR3 protein: CASSVNRVNQPQHF. The CDR3 DNA reads TGTGCCAGCAGCGTTAACAGGGTCAATCAGCCCCAGCATTTT. The full variable domain, completed using reference TRBV5-6 and TRBJ1-5, is DAGVTQSPTHLIKTRGQQVTLRCSPKSGHDTVSWYQQALGQGPQFIFQYYEEEERQRGNFPDRFSGHQFPNYSSELNVNALLLGDSALYLCASSVNRVNQPQHFGDGTRLSIL.